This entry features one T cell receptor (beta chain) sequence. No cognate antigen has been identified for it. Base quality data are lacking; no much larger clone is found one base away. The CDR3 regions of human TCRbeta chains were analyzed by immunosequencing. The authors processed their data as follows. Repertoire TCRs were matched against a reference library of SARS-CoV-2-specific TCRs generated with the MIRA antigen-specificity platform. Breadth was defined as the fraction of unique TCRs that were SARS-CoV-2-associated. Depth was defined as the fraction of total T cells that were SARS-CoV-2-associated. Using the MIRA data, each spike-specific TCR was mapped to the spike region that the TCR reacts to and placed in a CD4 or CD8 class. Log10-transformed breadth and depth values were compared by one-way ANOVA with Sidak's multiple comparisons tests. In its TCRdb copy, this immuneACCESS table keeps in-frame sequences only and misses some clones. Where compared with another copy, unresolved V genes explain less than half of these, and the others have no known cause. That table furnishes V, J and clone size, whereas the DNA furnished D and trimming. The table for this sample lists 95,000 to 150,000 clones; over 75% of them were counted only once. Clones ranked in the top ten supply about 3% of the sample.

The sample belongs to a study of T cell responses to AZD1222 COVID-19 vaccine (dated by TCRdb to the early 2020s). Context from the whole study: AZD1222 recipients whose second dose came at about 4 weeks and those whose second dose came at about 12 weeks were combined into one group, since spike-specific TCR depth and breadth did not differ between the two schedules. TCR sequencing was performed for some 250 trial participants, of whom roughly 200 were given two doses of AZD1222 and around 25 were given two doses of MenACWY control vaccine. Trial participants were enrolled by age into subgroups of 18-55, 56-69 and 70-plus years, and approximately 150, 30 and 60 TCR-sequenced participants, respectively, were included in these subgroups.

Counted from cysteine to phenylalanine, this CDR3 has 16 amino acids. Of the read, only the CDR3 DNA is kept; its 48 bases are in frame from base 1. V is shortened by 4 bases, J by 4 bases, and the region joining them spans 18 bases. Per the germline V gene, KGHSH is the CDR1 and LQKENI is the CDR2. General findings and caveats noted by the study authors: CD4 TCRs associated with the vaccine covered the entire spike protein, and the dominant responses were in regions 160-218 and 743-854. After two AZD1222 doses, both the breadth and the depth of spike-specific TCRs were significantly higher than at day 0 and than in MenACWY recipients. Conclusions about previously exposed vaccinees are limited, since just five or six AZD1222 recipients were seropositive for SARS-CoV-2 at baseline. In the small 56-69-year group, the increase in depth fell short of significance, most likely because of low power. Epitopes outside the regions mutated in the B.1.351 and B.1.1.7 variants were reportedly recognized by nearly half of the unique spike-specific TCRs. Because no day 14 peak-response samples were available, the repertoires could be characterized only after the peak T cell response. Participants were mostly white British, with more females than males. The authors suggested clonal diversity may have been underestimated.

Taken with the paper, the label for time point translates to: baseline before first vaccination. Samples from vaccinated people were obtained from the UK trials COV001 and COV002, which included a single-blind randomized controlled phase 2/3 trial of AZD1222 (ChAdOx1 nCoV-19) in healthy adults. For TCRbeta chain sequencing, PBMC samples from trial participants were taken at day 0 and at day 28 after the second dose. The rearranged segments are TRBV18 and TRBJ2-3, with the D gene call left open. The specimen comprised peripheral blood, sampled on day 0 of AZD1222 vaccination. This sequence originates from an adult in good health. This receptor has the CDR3 CASSLTSPGGADTQYF. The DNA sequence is TGTGCCAGCTCACTCACCAGCCCAGGCGGTGCAGATACGCAGTATTTT.